These T cell receptor beta chains were read from a single sample in a study of blood T cell repertoires in COVID-19. The assay was immunoSEQ multiplex PCR, and TCRdb's table has in-frame clones only and misses some. The sample consists of roughly 100,000 clones, under 80% of them appearing once. Material for sequencing was peripheral blood. Receptors originate from a woman in her 70s with acute or convalescent COVID-19. CDR3s include the opening cysteine and the closing phenylalanine or tryptophan. D genes are given only for firm matches. Not every row has a clone size; where given, it reads once, few, many or a size class.

v_gene	d_gene	j_gene	abundance	CDR3aa	CDR3nt
TRBV6-5	TRBD1	TRBJ1-3	few	CASSWNRGSGNTIYF	TGTGCCAGCAGTTGGAACAGGGGGTCTGGAAACACCATATATTTT
TRBV10-3	NA	TRBJ1-6	NA	CASSEGAVNSPLHF	TGTGCCTCCTCGGAAGGGGCTGTGAATTCACCCCTCCACTTT
TRBV12-3/TRBV12-4	TRBD1	TRBJ1-5	NA	CASRGTVGQPQHF	TGTGCCAGCAGAGGGACAGTCGGTCAGCCCCAGCATTTT
TRBV9	TRBD1	TRBJ1-2	few	CASSADRGPYTF	TGTGCCAGCAGCGCGGACAGGGGCCCTTACACCTTC
TRBV30	NA	TRBJ2-7	NA	CAWTVGSGIEQYF	TGTGCCTGGACTGTGGGGTCAGGGATCGAGCAGTACTTC
TRBV2	NA	TRBJ2-3	once	CASSFYTDTQYF	TGTGCCAGCAGTTTTTACACAGATACGCAGTATTTT
TRBV5-1	TRBD2	TRBJ2-3	NA	CASSLGGTSSTDTQYF	TGCGCCAGCAGCTTGGGTGGGACTAGTAGTACAGATACGCAGTATTTT
TRBV18	NA	TRBJ1-1	NA	CASSPDLRETEAFF	TGTGCCAGCTCACCAGATCTCCGCGAAACTGAAGCTTTCTTT
TRBV6-6	TRBD1	TRBJ1-2	NA	CASTGAGQGNYGYTF	TGTGCCAGCACTGGGGCGGGACAGGGAAACTATGGCTACACCTTC
TRBV5-4	TRBD1	TRBJ1-6	few	CASSPATGRRSPLHF	TGTGCCAGCAGCCCTGCGACAGGGAGGAGGTCACCCCTCCACTTT
TRBV7-9	NA	TRBJ2-3	once	CASGQTTDTQYF	TGTGCCAGCGGACAGACCACAGATACGCAGTATTTT
TRBV2	TRBD1	TRBJ2-5	NA	CASSVWRTGSQETQYF	TGTGCCAGCAGTGTCTGGCGGACAGGGAGCCAAGAGACCCAGTACTTC
TRBV19	TRBD1	TRBJ1-1	NA	CASSQRQGLGAEAFF	TGTGCCAGTAGTCAGAGACAGGGGTTGGGCGCTGAAGCTTTCTTT
TRBV28	TRBD1	TRBJ2-4	NA	CASSLQGERDIQYF	TGTGCCAGCAGTTTACAGGGGGAGAGGGACATTCAGTACTTC
TRBV11-2	TRBD1	TRBJ2-1	NA	CASSLGQGIFF	TGTGCCAGCAGCCTAGGACAGGGTATTTTCTTC
TRBV14	TRBD2	TRBJ2-3	once	CASSQETPEASGGADTQYF	TGTGCCAGCAGCCAAGAGACGCCCGAGGCTAGCGGGGGTGCAGATACGCAGTATTTT
TRBV19	NA	TRBJ1-1	NA	CASSVGRGGTEAFF	TGTGCCAGTAGTGTGGGCCGAGGAGGTACTGAAGCTTTCTTT
TRBV15	NA	TRBJ2-7	NA	CATSPSRGYTYEQYF	TGTGCCACCAGCCCCTCTAGGGGTTACACTTACGAGCAGTACTTC
TRBV20-1	NA	TRBJ1-5	NA	CSASRQGLDQPQHF	TGCAGTGCTAGTCGTCAGGGGCTCGATCAGCCCCAGCATTTT
TRBV6-2/TRBV6-3	NA	TRBJ2-7	NA	CASSPVEGLRGDEQYF	TGTGCCAGCAGCCCCGTGGAGGGGCTCAGAGGGGACGAGCAGTACTTC
TRBV18	NA	TRBJ1-3	NA	CASSQPGAGGGNTIYF	TGTGCCAGCTCACAACCAGGGGCCGGAGGGGGAAACACCATATATTTT
TRBV20-1	NA	TRBJ2-7	NA	CSASADPNRQVYEQYF	TGCAGTGCTAGTGCTGACCCAAACAGGCAGGTCTACGAGCAGTACTTC
TRBV2	NA	TRBJ2-7	NA	CASRTGQSYEQYF	TGTGCCAGCAGAACAGGGCAATCCTACGAGCAGTACTTC
TRBV27	NA	TRBJ2-3	once	CASSLARGAYTDTQYF	TGTGCCAGCAGTTTAGCCCGGGGGGCCTACACAGATACGCAGTATTTT
TRBV4-1	NA	TRBJ2-4	NA	CASSQDIVDRNIQYF	TGCGCCAGCAGCCAAGATATCGTGGACAGAAACATTCAGTACTTC
TRBV7-2	NA	TRBJ2-7	NA	CASSFRQAYMTYEQYF	TGTGCCAGCAGCTTCAGACAGGCATATATGACCTACGAGCAGTACTTC
TRBV7-9	TRBD1	TRBJ1-5	NA	CASSQSVGDRQQPQHF	TGTGCCAGCAGCCAAAGCGTTGGGGACAGACAACAGCCCCAGCATTTT
TRBV7-2	TRBD1	TRBJ1-6	once	CASSLDRGRINSPLHF	TGTGCCAGCAGCTTAGATAGGGGGCGGATTAACTCACCCCTCCACTTT
TRBV29-1	TRBD1	TRBJ2-5	NA	CSVTGVQETQYF	TGCAGCGTTACAGGGGTACAAGAGACCCAGTACTTC
TRBV12-3/TRBV12-4	NA	TRBJ2-3	NA	CASRFTDTQYF	TGTGCCTCCAGATTCACAGATACGCAGTATTTT
TRBV29-1	TRBD1	TRBJ2-2	NA	CSVGTAYTGELFF	TGCAGCGTGGGGACAGCATACACCGGGGAGCTGTTTTTT
TRBV7-8	NA	TRBJ1-5	NA	CASSLGLNQPQHF	TGTGCCAGCAGCTTAGGGCTCAATCAGCCCCAGCATTTT
TRBV19	NA	TRBJ1-2	NA	CASSIDRGTRQEGYTF	TGTGCCAGTAGTATAGATCGGGGGACGCGGCAGGAGGGCTACACCTTC